The 22 T cell receptor beta chains given below trace back to one sample, sequenced in a study of blood T cells in healthy people across ages. A second PCR, run for about 7 to 11 cycles, used a sample-barcoded 5' primer plus a J-beta primer mix. TCRdb reprocessed the 5' RACE reads via MiXCR and lists one record per CDR3 protein. The sample contains 1.5 million to 2 million distinct CDR3 sequences, 35% to 50% of which appear only once. The sample taken for sequencing was blood. The receptors stem from a human donor in good health.

The sample holds a few counts of this clonotype. The chain joins TRBV15 to TRBJ1-4; D unresolved. Germline V gene sequence: CDR1 LNHNV, CDR2 YYDKDF (reference sequence). This CDR3 is 14 amino acids long. V gave up 0 bases and J gave up 6 bases, with 8 bases separating them. The CDR3 DNA follows: TGTGCCACCAGCAGAGAGTCTACCTATGAAAAACTGTTTTTT. Protein: CATSRESTYEKLFF. Supplemented by reference TRBV15 and TRBJ1-4, the full variable domain reads DAMVIQNPRYQVTQFGKPVTLSCSQTLNHNVMYWYQQKSSQAPKLLFHYYDKDFNNEADTPDNFQSRRPNTSFCFLDIRSPGLGDTAMYLCATSRESTYEKLFFGSGTQLSVL.

The chain couples TRBV12-3 or TRBV12-4 to TRBJ2-7; possible D gene TRBD1, 5 bases. Trimming pared 4 bases from V and 10 bases from J, leaving 14 bases between. CDR3 length: 12 amino acids. The DNA for the CDR3 is TGTGCCAGCAGTTACAGGATCGGGCCTCAGTACTTC. Translation gives CASSYRIGPQYF.

The CDR3: CASSFSGQIYEQYF. As DNA, the CDR3 is TGTGCCAGCAGTTTTTCGGGACAGATCTACGAGCAGTACTTC. The chain is built from TRBV12-3 or TRBV12-4 and TRBJ2-7; 7 bases match TRBD1. CDR3 size: 14 residues. V lost 3 bases, J lost 3 bases, and 5 bases stayed unmatched.

The chain links TRBV29-1 to TRBJ2-5, with 7 bases identical to TRBD2. CDR1 is SQVTM and CDR2 is ANQGSEA in the germline V gene. With 6 bases clipped from V and 0 bases from J, the junction kept 7 bases outside the gene matches. This CDR3 region has 14 residues. The CDR3 DNA reads as TGCAGCGTCTGGGGAGGGTACGACCAAGAGACCCAGTACTTC. It codes for CSVWGGYDQETQYF. The variable domain in full, completed from reference TRBV29-1 and TRBJ2-5, reads SAVISQKPSRDICQRGTSLTIQCQVDSQVTMMFWYRQQPGQSLTLIATANQGSEATYESGFVIDKFPISRPNLTFSTLTVSNMSPEDSSIYLCSVWGGYDQETQYFGPGTRLLVL.

The chain employs TRBV10-2 and TRBJ2-7, with D tentatively TRBD1 (5 bases). This CDR3 contains 16 residues. Trimming shortened V by 5 bases and J by 1 base, and 18 bases separated the two germline ends. Germline CDR1 and CDR2: WSHSY and SAAADI. CDR3 region: CASSSPGRALSYEQYF. In nucleotides, the CDR3 is TGCGCCAGCAGTTCGCCGGGCAGGGCCCTTTCCTACGAGCAGTACTTC.

This clonotype was counted between two and nine times. The chain uses TRBV20-1 and TRBJ2-5; TRBD2 might be the D (7 bases). The CDR3 loop spans 16 amino acids. Trimming removed 5 bases from V and 0 bases from J, with 19 bases in between. Looked up from germline, CDR1 is DFQATT and CDR2 is SNEGSKA (reference sequence). For the CDR3, the DNA is TGCAGTGCTGGGGGATCCTCGGGGGGCTACCAAGAGACCCAGTACTTC. Encoded protein: CSAGGSSGGYQETQYF.

This clonotype turned up a few times. V is TRBV7-2 and J is TRBJ2-3, with no clear D. Germline V gene data show CDR1 as SGHTA and CDR2 as FQGNSA. This CDR3 has 16 residues. Trimming took 3 bases from V and 1 from J, leaving 14 bases between them. The chain's CDR3 is CASSFRSLRGTDTQYF. CDR3 coding DNA: TGTGCCAGCAGCTTTCGATCCCTTCGTGGCACAGATACGCAGTATTTT.

This chain connects TRBV13 to TRBJ1-2; D is unresolved. Germline V gene lookup returns CDR1 PRHDT and CDR2 FYEKMQ (reference sequence). Trimming pared 3 bases from V and 2 bases from J, leaving 16 bases between. The CDR3 has 16 residues. CDR3 residues: CASSFLARGPNYGYTF. The CDR3 nucleotides are TGTGCCAGCAGCTTCCTAGCCAGAGGCCCGAACTATGGCTACACCTTC. Based on the CDR3 plus reference TRBV13 and TRBJ1-2, the full variable domain is AAGVIQSPRHLIKEKRETATLKCYPIPRHDTVYWYQQGPGQDPQFLISFYEKMQSDKGSIPDRFSAQQFSDYHSELNMSSLELGDSALYFCASSFLARGPNYGYTFGSGTRLTVV.

About this clonotype: Here the CDR3 omits its conserved ending phenylalanine or tryptophan, so a read error is the likely source. The chain is built from TRBV27 and TRBJ2-3; the D gene is possibly TRBD2 (6 bases). Germline CDR1 reads MNHEY; CDR2 reads SMNVEV (reference sequence). This CDR3 has 14 amino acids. Trimming shortened V by 8 bases and J by 2 bases, and 14 bases separated the two germline ends. CDR3 residues: CASRWAGNTDTQYV. The CDR3 nucleotides read TGTGCCAGCCGCTGGGCGGGGAACACAGATACGCAGTATGTT.

The chain joins TRBV4-1 to TRBJ2-7, with TRBD1 matching 7 bases. CDR3 length equals 15 residues. Germline CDR1 and CDR2: MGHRA and YSYEKL. Trimming at V came to 1 base and at J to 2 bases, leaving 5 bases not matched to a gene. The CDR3 bases are TGCGCCAGCAGCCAAGGAGGGCAGGGGGCCTACGAGCAGTACTTC. Amino acids: CASSQGGQGAYEQYF.

This clonotype was seen a few times. The V call is TRBV15, the J call TRBJ2-7, with D maybe TRBD2 (5 bases). Between the trimmed V and J ends, which lost 3 bases and 0 bases, there was a span of 9 bases. Germline-derived CDR1 and CDR2 are LNHNV and YYDKDF (reference sequence). The CDR3 loop spans 14 amino acids. The CDR3 reads CATSREVFSYEQYF. The CDR3 DNA follows: TGTGCCACCAGCAGGGAGGTTTTCTCCTACGAGCAGTACTTC.

The V call is TRBV3-1, the J call TRBJ1-1, with TRBD1 as a possible D gene (5 bases). The CDR3 sequence is 16 residues long. Germline CDR1 reads LGHDT; CDR2 reads YNNKEL (reference sequence). V was trimmed by 3 bases and J by 0 bases, leaving 14 bases between them. CDR3 amino acids: CASSQITGLLNTEAFF. The DNA of the CDR3 is TGTGCCAGCAGCCAGATTACGGGACTCCTGAACACTGAAGCTTTCTTT. Full variable domain (outside the CDR3, taken from reference TRBV3-1 and TRBJ1-1): DTAVSQTPKYLVTQMGNDKSIKCEQNLGHDTMYWYKQDSKKFLKIMFSYNNKELIINETVPNRFSPKSPDKAHLNLHINSLELGDSAVYFCASSQITGLLNTEAFFGQGTRLTVV.

This clonotype has a handful of counts. The rearrangement uses TRBV2 and TRBJ2-7; D is possibly TRBD1 (6 bases). V lost 3 bases to trimming and J lost 1 base, with 10 bases between them. Germline CDR1 and CDR2: SNHLY and FYNNEI. This CDR3 spans 14 amino acids. CDR3: CASSDQGQSYEQYF. The DNA for the CDR3 is TGTGCCAGCAGTGACCAGGGGCAGTCCTACGAGCAGTACTTC.

The J gene is TRBJ2-4, the V gene TRBV7-2, with D perhaps TRBD2 (5 bases). The DNA end favors TRBJ2-7, so the J call may be wrong. Germline-derived CDR1 and CDR2 are SGHTA and FQGNSA. The CDR3 contains 14 residues. The CDR3, as DNA: TGTGCCAGCAGTGGGGAGATGTGGGGCTACGAGCAGTACTTC. As protein: CASSGEMWGYEQYF.

CDR3 in DNA: TGTGCCAGCAGCAACCGGGGCAGGTTGACTAGGGACACAGATACGCAGTATTTT. This encodes CASSNRGRLTRDTDTQYF. The chain recombines TRBV12-3 or TRBV12-4 with TRBJ2-3; D perhaps matches TRBD2 (6 bases). The CDR3 extends over 18 amino acids. The V end was cut by 6 bases, the J end by 2 bases, with 24 bases between.

The rearrangement links TRBV29-1 to TRBJ1-1; 7 positions agree with TRBD1. This CDR3 is built from 12 residues. The germline gives CDR1 SQVTM, CDR2 ANQGSEA. J gave up 9 bases and V 3 bases, and 7 bases lay outside the gene matches. CDR3 residues: CSVDGSRGKAFF. Here the CDR3 DNA reads TGCAGCGTTGATGGGAGCAGGGGGAAAGCTTTCTTT.

The chain uses TRBV28 and TRBJ1-1; 10 positions match TRBD1. In germline, CDR1 is MDHEN, CDR2 SYDVKM. V trimming: 5 bases; J trimming: 1 base; junction bases outside the gene matches: 7. This CDR3 has 16 amino acids. CDR3 nucleotide sequence: TGTGCCAGCAGTGGGACAGGGGCCGCTTCGAACACTGAAGCTTTCTTT. Its protein is CASSGTGAASNTEAFF.

This clonotype has more than one count but fewer than ten. This chain uses TRBV7-9 with TRBJ1-2; the D is unclear. V gave up 4 bases and J gave up 2 bases, with 11 bases separating them. CDR1 and CDR2 from the germline V gene are SEHNR and FQNEAQ (reference sequence). This CDR3 comprises 14 residues. The CDR3 region has the DNA TGTGCCAGCAGCTCCCCGGGCAGAAACTATGGCTACACCTTC. This encodes CASSSPGRNYGYTF.

This chain connects TRBV29-1 to TRBJ2-1; 8 bases fit TRBD1. The J segment lost 8 bases and the V segment lost 7 bases, leaving 7 bases of the junction unmatched. Germline CDR1 and CDR2: SQVTM and ANQGSEA. The CDR3 totals 12 residues. The CDR3 bases are TGCAGCGCTGAGACAGGGGCCTATGAGCAGTTCTTC. It is translated as CSAETGAYEQFF.

The genes are TRBV7-2 and TRBJ2-4, with a weak D call TRBD1 (6 bases). Trimming pared 8 bases from V and 2 bases from J, leaving 13 bases between. Germline V CDR1 and CDR2: SGHTA, FQGNSA. This CDR3 has 14 amino acids. The DNA for the CDR3 is TGTGCCAGCGGAGCCGGGACAACCAAAAACATTCAGTACTTC. This encodes CASGAGTTKNIQYF.

V usage is TRBV12-3 or TRBV12-4 and J usage is TRBJ2-1; 7 nucleotides align to TRBD2. J was trimmed by 12 bases and V by 2 bases; bases with no gene match: 7. There are 13 residues in the CDR3. CDR3 in amino acids: CASSLLAGVPQFF. In nucleotides, the CDR3 is TGTGCCAGCAGTTTATTGGCGGGGGTCCCGCAGTTCTTC.

The table lists this clonotype with a few counts. The genes are TRBV29-1 and TRBJ2-3; no reliable D call. Trimming left V 4 bases short and J 3 bases short, with 14 bases between. Germline loops: CDR1 SQVTM, CDR2 ANQGSEA. The CDR3 has 14 amino acids. CDR3: CSVAGKVRTDTQYF. Here the CDR3 DNA reads TGCAGCGTTGCTGGGAAGGTGAGGACAGATACGCAGTATTTT.